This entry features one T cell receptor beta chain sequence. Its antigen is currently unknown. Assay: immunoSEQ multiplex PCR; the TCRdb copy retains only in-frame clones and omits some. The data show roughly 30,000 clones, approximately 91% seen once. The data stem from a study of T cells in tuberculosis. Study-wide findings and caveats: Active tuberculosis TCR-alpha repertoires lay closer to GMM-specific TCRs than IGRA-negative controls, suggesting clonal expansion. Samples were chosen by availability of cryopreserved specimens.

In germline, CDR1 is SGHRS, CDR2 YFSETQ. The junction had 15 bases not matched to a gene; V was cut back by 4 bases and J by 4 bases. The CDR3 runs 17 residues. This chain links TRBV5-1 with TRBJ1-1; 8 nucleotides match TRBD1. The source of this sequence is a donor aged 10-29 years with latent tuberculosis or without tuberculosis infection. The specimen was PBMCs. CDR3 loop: CASSPRYLDRVSTEAFF. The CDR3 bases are TGCGCCAGCAGCCCCCGTTATCTGGACAGGGTGAGCACTGAAGCTTTCTTT.